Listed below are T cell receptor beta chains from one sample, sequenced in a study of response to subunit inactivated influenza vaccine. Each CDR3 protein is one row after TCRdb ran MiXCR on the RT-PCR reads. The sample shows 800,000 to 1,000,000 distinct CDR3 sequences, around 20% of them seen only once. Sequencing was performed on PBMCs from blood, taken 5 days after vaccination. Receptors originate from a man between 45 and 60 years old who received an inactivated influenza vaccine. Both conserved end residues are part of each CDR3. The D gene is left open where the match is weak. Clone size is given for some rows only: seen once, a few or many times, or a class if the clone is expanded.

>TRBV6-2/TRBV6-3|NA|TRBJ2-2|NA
CASSYLGAGELFF
TGTGCCAGCAGTTACTTAGGTGCCGGGGAGCTGTTTTTT
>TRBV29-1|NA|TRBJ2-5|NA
CSVAWTVQETQYF
TGCAGCGTTGCCTGGACGGTCCAAGAGACCCAGTACTTC
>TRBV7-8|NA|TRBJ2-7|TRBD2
CASSLYSSGGTYEQYF
TGTGCCAGCAGCTTATATTCTAGCGGGGGTACCTACGAGCAGTACTTC
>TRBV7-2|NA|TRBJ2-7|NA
CASSPPVLGRGSEQYF
TGTGCCAGCAGCCCCCCCGTTCTAGGGCGAGGAAGCGAGCAGTACTTC
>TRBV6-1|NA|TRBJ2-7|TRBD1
CASSRLSLGGRYEQYF
TGTGCCAGCAGTCGCCTGAGCTTAGGGGGCCGGTACGAGCAGTACTTC
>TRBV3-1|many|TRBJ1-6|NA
CASSLALNSPLHF
TGTGCCAGCAGCCTCGCCCTTAATTCACCCCTCCACTTT
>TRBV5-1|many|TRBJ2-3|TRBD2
CASSSIGTSGSDTQYF
TGCGCCAGCAGCTCGATCGGGACTAGCGGTTCGGATACGCAGTATTTT
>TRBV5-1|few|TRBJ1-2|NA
CASSLANTGYYGYTF
TGCGCCAGCAGCTTGGCCAATACAGGTTACTATGGCTACACCTTC
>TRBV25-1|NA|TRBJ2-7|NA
CASSDRQGREQYF
TGTGCCAGCAGTGATAGGCAGGGTAGAGAGCAGTACTTC
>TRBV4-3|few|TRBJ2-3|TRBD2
CASSPEIAAGGPSTQYF
TGCGCCAGCAGCCCGGAGATCGCGGCGGGGGGCCCCTCTACGCAGTATTTT
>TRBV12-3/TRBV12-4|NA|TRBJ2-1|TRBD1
CASSLGTGARNEQFF
TGTGCCAGCAGTCTCGGGACAGGGGCGAGGAATGAGCAGTTCTTC
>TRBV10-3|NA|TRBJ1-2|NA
CAIQPYRDYGYTF
TGTGCCATCCAACCGTACAGGGACTATGGCTACACCTTC
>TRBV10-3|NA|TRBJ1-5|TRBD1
CAISSDREPHQPQHF
TGTGCCATCAGCTCGGACAGGGAGCCTCATCAGCCCCAGCATTTT
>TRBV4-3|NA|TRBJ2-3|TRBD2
CASSQEGRREGADTQYF
TGCGCCAGCAGCCAAGAGGGGCGGCGGGAGGGCGCCGATACGCAGTATTTT
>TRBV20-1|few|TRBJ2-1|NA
CSAKRDEQFF
TGCAGTGCTAAGCGGGATGAGCAGTTCTTC
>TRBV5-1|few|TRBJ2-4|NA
CASSLSQGQNIQYF
TGCGCCAGCAGCTTGAGTCAGGGGCAAAACATTCAGTACTTC
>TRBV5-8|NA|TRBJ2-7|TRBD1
CASSWQLTGTGYEQYF
TGTGCCAGCAGCTGGCAGCTAACCGGGACAGGCTACGAGCAGTACTTC
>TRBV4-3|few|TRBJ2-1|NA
CASSQRVRLFNEQFF
TGCGCCAGCAGCCAAAGAGTGCGATTGTTCAATGAGCAGTTCTTC
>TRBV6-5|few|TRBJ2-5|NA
CASSYGLGGEETQYF
TGTGCCAGCAGTTACGGCTTAGGGGGGGAAGAGACCCAGTACTTC
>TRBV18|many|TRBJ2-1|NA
CASSPSREQFF
TGTGCCAGCTCACCAAGCCGGGAGCAGTTCTTC
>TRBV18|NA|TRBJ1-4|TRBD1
CASSIIPGQSEKLFF
TGTGCCAGCTCCATAATTCCGGGACAGTCGGAAAAACTGTTTTTT
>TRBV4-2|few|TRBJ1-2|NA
CASSQEATETGTGYTF
TGTGCCAGCAGCCAAGAGGCGACTGAAACAGGGACTGGCTACACCTTC
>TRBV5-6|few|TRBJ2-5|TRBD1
CASSLINGQVEETQYF
TGTGCCAGCAGCTTAATAAACGGACAGGTAGAAGAGACCCAGTACTTC
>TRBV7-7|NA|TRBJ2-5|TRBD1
CASSSGQGLGETQYF
TGTGCCAGCAGCTCGGGACAGGGGCTCGGAGAGACCCAGTACTTC
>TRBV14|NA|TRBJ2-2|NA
CASSLDRTTGELFF
TGTGCCAGCAGCCTGGACAGAACCACCGGGGAGCTGTTTTTT
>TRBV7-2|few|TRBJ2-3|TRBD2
CASSTIAGSTDTQYF
TGTGCCAGCAGCACCATAGCGGGAAGCACAGATACGCAGTATTTT
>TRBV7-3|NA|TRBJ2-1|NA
CASSSQGHNEQFF
TGTGCCAGCAGCTCGCAGGGGCACAATGAGCAGTTCTTC
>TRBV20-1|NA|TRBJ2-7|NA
CSAIPRGGHSYEQYF
TGCAGTGCAATACCCCGCGGGGGCCACTCCTACGAGCAGTACTTC
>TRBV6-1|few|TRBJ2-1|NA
CASRGRDPYNEQFF
TGTGCCAGCCGGGGGCGGGACCCCTACAATGAGCAGTTCTTC
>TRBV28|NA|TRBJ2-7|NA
CASRPAAGQQYF
TGTGCCAGCAGACCCGCCGCAGGGCAGCAGTACTTC
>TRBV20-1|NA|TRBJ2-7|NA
CSVRRTSLYEQYF
TGCAGTGTTAGAAGGACCTCCCTCTACGAGCAGTACTTC
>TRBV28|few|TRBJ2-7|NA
CASSLGQAYYEQYF
TGTGCCAGCAGTTTGGGGCAGGCATACTACGAGCAGTACTTC
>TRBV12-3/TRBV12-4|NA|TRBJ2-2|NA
CASRTDRLVFTGELFF
TGTGCCAGCAGAACCGATAGACTGGTGTTTACCGGGGAGCTGTTTTTT
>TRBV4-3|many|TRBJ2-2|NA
CASSQNQGGTGELFF
TGCGCCAGCAGCCAAAACCAGGGAGGTACGGGGGAGCTGTTTTTT
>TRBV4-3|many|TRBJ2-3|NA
CASSQDLNTDTQYF
TGCGCCAGCAGCCAAGATCTGAATACAGATACGCAGTATTTT
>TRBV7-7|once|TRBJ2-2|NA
CASSPAPVGDAGTGELFF
TGTGCCAGCAGCCCCGCACCGGTCGGCGATGCGGGGACCGGGGAGCTGTTTTTT
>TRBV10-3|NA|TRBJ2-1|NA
CAITAGQTYNEQFF
TGTGCCATCACCGCGGGCCAAACTTACAATGAGCAGTTCTTC
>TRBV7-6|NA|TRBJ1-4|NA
CASSLGQDRKLFF
TGTGCCAGCAGCTTAGGTCAGGACCGAAAACTGTTTTTT
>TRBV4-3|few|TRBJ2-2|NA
CASSQGERGGELFF
TGCGCCAGCAGCCAAGGCGAGCGCGGGGGGGAGCTGTTTTTT
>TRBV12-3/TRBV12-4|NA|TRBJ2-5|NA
CASRKDSFQETQYF
TGTGCCAGCAGAAAGGACAGTTTCCAAGAGACCCAGTACTTC
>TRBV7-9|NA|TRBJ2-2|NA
CASRDRRATGELFF
TGTGCCAGCAGAGACCGGAGGGCCACCGGGGAGCTGTTTTTT
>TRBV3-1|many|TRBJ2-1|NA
CASSQYDSLGEQFF
TGTGCCAGCAGCCAATACGACTCGCTAGGTGAGCAGTTCTTC
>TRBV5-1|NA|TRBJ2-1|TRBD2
CASSLVAGGPIYNEQFF
TGCGCCAGCAGCTTGGTGGCGGGGGGACCCATCTACAATGAGCAGTTCTTC
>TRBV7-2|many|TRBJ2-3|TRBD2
CASSQGLAGTHTDTQYF
TGTGCCAGCAGCCAAGGACTAGCGGGGACGCACACAGATACGCAGTATTTT
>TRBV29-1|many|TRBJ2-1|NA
CSVVDTSSSYNEQFF
TGCAGCGTTGTTGATACTTCGAGCTCCTACAATGAGCAGTTCTTC
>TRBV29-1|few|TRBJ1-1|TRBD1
CSVDRDQAFF
TGCAGCGTAGACAGGGACCAAGCTTTCTTT
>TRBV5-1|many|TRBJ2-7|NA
CASSLESGYEQYF
TGTGCCAGCAGTTTAGAGTCGGGTTACGAGCAGTACTTC
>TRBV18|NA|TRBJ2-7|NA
CASSPRHEQYF
TGTGCCAGCTCACCACGGCACGAGCAGTACTTC
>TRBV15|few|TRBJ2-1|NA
CATSRDQGGNEQFF
TGTGCCACCAGCAGAGATCAAGGGGGCAATGAGCAGTTCTTC
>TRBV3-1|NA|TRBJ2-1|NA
CASSQGANNEQFF
TGTGCCAGCAGCCAAGGGGCTAACAATGAGCAGTTCTTC
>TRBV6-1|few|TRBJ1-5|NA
CASSPRQGRNQPQHF
TGTGCCAGCAGCCCTCGGCAGGGGAGGAATCAGCCCCAGCATTTT
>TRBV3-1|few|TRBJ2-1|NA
CASSQERLRDNEQFF
TGTGCCAGCAGCCAAGAAAGACTCCGAGACAATGAGCAGTTCTTC
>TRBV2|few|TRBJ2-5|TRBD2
CASSGLAGVQTQYF
TGTGCCAGCAGTGGACTAGCGGGAGTCCAGACCCAGTACTTC
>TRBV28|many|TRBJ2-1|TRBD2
CASRGLAGGSYNEQFF
TGTGCCAGCCGGGGGCTAGCGGGAGGGTCCTACAATGAGCAGTTCTTC
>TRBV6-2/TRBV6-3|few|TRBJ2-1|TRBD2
CASSRLAGATNEQFF
TGTGCCAGCAGCCGACTAGCGGGGGCTACCAATGAGCAGTTCTTC